This T cell receptor beta chain was observed in a study of immune evolution from preneoplasia to lung adenocarcinoma. Assay used: immunoSEQ multiplex PCR; TCRdb lists only in-frame clones, some missing. The repertoire holds fewer than 3,000 clones, with around 86% as singletons. Germline V gives CDR1 SGHRS, CDR2 YFSETQ. The CDR3 length is 17 residues. V gave up 2 bases and J gave up 0 bases; unmatched junction bases: 5. The sample comprised FFPE adjacent normal lung tissue. The sequence was collected from a person in their sixties or seventies with lung adenocarcinoma. The V call is TRBV5-1, the J call TRBJ2-6, with 7 nucleotides matching TRBD1. DNA of the CDR3: TGCGCCAGCAGCTTAGGACAGGTCACCTCTGGGGCCAACGTCCTGACTTTC. The encoded protein is CASSLGQVTSGANVLTF.